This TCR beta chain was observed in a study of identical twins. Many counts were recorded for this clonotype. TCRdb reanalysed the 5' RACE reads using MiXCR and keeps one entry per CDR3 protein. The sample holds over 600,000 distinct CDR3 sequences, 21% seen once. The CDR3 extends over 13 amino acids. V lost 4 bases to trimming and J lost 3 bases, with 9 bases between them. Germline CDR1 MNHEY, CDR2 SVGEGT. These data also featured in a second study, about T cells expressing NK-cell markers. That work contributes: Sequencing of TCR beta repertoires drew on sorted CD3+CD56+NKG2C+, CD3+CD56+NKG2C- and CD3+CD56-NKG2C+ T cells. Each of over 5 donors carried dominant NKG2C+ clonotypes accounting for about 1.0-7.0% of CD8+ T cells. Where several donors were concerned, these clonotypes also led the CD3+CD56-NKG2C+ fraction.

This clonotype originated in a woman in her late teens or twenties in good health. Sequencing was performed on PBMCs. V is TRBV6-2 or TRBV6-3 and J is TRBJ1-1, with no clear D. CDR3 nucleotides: TGTGCCAGCAGTTTTGGACCTTACACTGAAGCTTTCTTT. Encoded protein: CASSFGPYTEAFF.